A single sample gave rise to the 30 T cell receptor beta chains below, sequenced in a study of vaccination effects on CD4 cells after COVID-19. When around 10 days of culture had elapsed, CD4+ T cells were isolated. No antigen is known for these receptors. The method was immunoSEQ multiplex PCR; TCRdb's version includes in-frame clones alone and lacks a portion of them. The table records around 37,000 clones, approximately 74% of them present only once. The input for sequencing was CD4+ T cells from PBMCs cultured without peptide, taken before COVID-19 vaccination. The receptors were sampled from a human donor who received a COVID-19 vaccine.

The genes are TRBV19 and TRBJ1-2; D gene uncertain. The V end lost 7 bases, the J end lost 0 bases, and 15 bases lay between the germline ends. This CDR3 has 15 residues. Germline V gives CDR1 LNHDA, CDR2 SQIVND (reference sequence). The DNA of the CDR3 is TGTGCCAGTACTTCCCCCCACCGAGCTAACTATGGCTACACCTTC. Its translation is CASTSPHRANYGYTF. The variable domain in full, with the rest retrieved from reference TRBV19 and TRBJ1-2, is DGGITQSPKYLFRKEGQNVTLSCEQNLNHDAMYWYRQDPGQGLRLIYYSQIVNDFQKGDIAEGYSVSREKKESFPLTVTSAQKNPTAFYLCASTSPHRANYGYTFGSGTRLTVV.

This clone occurred a few times. This chain uses TRBV4-1 with TRBJ1-5, with TRBD1 identical over 8 bases. This CDR3 comprises 15 residues. V was clipped by 0 bases and J by 6 bases; unmatched bases: 4. In germline, CDR1 is MGHRA, CDR2 YSYEKL. This chain's CDR3 is CASSQEPQGVQPQHF. DNA for the CDR3: TGCGCCAGCAGCCAAGAACCACAGGGGGTTCAGCCCCAGCATTTT.

The V and J genes are TRBV7-8 and TRBJ2-7; maybe TRBD1 (6 bases). CDR1 SGHVS and CDR2 FQNEAQ come from the germline V gene. This CDR3 region has 13 residues. V lost 5 bases, J lost 2 bases, and 10 bases lay in between. The CDR3 spells CASSRTVTYEQYF. As DNA, the CDR3 is TGTGCCAGCAGCCGGACAGTTACCTACGAGCAGTACTTC.

The rearrangement uses TRBV25-1 and TRBJ2-5; D is unresolved. Trimming took 1 base from V and 8 from J, leaving 17 bases between them. CDR1 and CDR2 (germline): MGHDK, SYGVNS. CDR3 size: 15 residues. The CDR3 loop is CASSESLGTFGTQYF. The CDR3 DNA is TGTGCCAGCAGTGAATCCCTCGGTACGTTCGGAACCCAGTACTTC.

This clone was detected only a few times. The V call is TRBV7-9, the J call TRBJ1-6; 7 positions agree with TRBD1. CDR3 size: 14 residues. The ends lost 5 bases at V and 6 bases at J; junction bases unmatched: 4. CDR1 SEHNR and CDR2 FQNEAQ come from the germline V gene (reference sequence). The CDR3 sequence: CASSEQGSNSPLHF. The CDR3 DNA reads as TGTGCCAGCAGCGAACAGGGGTCTAATTCACCCCTCCACTTT.

As concerns this clone: The identical CDR3 is also encoded by other nucleotide sequences in the sample. The V gene is TRBV4-1, the J gene TRBJ2-6; no definite D call. The CDR3 totals 15 residues. V was shortened by 3 bases and J by 0 bases, with 6 bases between the two germline ends. The germline V gene encodes CDR1 MGHRA and CDR2 YSYEKL. Written as DNA, the CDR3 is TGCGCCAGCAGCCAGGAAGTCTCTGGGGCCAACGTCCTGACTTTC. Its translation: CASSQEVSGANVLTF.

This clone has only one observation. The CDR3 bases are TGTGCCAGCAGCTCCGGGCCTCTCGATAATTCACCCCTCCACTTT. Translating it yields CASSSGPLDNSPLHF. V gene TRBV11-2 combines with J gene TRBJ1-6; D remains ambiguous. The ends were cut back, 4 bases at V and 5 bases at J, with 12 bases in the middle. In germline, CDR1 is SGHAT, CDR2 FQNNGV. The CDR3 contains 15 residues.

This clone has more than one count but fewer than ten. V gene TRBV6-5 combines with J gene TRBJ2-3, with 7 bases identical to TRBD2. Looked up from germline, CDR1 is MNHEY and CDR2 is SVGAGI. This CDR3 region has 12 residues. J was trimmed by 2 bases and V by 10 bases; bases with no gene match: 3. CDR3 nucleotides: TGTGCCACCCGGGAGGCCACAGATACGCAGTATTTT. Translation gives CATREATDTQYF.

The chain links TRBV11-2 to TRBJ2-7; D is uncertain. V was trimmed by 1 base and J by 2 bases, leaving 12 bases between them. Germline lookup yields CDR1 SGHAT and CDR2 FQNNGV. The CDR3 sequence is 15 residues long. The CDR3 loop is CASSLVLSPAYEQYF. For the CDR3, the DNA is TGTGCCAGCAGCTTAGTCCTATCACCAGCCTACGAGCAGTACTTC.

The rearrangement links TRBV11-2 to TRBJ2-7; 7 bases line up with TRBD2. Germline-derived CDR1 and CDR2 are SGHAT and FQNNGV. The CDR3 has 13 amino acids. Unmatched junction bases numbered 3, after V lost 5 bases and J lost 2 bases. The DNA of the CDR3 is TGTGCCAGCAGCCCGGGGGGAGCCTACGAGCAGTACTTC. It translates to CASSPGGAYEQYF.

The chain couples TRBV6-9 to TRBJ1-1; D perhaps matches TRBD1 (6 bases). CDR1 MNHGY and CDR2 SVAAGI come from the germline V gene. This CDR3 spans 15 amino acids. The V end was cut by 10 bases, the J end by 4 bases, with 22 bases between. The CDR3 DNA is TGTGCCATCAAGGGGGGAACTCGGCAAGGCACTGAAGCTTTCTTT. This gives the protein CAIKGGTRQGTEAFF.

This clone was recorded a few times. J is TRBJ2-3 and V is TRBV11-2, with a weak D call TRBD2 (6 bases). CDR3 size: 14 residues. The germline gives CDR1 SGHAT, CDR2 FQNNGV. V was shortened by 3 bases and J by 7 bases, with 14 bases between the two germline ends. CDR3 bases: TGTGCCAGCAGCTTGGTGGGGGGATACCATACGCAGTATTTT. Translated, it gives CASSLVGGYHTQYF.

The chain has TRBV2 and TRBJ2-3, with 7 positions matching TRBD1. This CDR3 region has 14 residues. The germline V gene has CDR1 SNHLY and CDR2 FYNNEI. V shed 4 bases, J shed 6 bases, and the junction held 7 bases outside the gene matches. The CDR3 spells CASSGQGQRDTQYF. For the CDR3, the DNA is TGTGCCAGCAGTGGACAGGGCCAGAGGGATACGCAGTATTTT.

This chain links TRBV19 with TRBJ2-3, with D perhaps given as TRBD1 or TRBD2 (5 bases each). The CDR3 runs 14 residues. Germline values: CDR1 LNHDA, CDR2 SQIVND (reference sequence). Trimming took 5 bases from V and 2 from J, leaving 11 bases between them. The DNA for the CDR3 is TGTGCCAGTAGTGCGACCGGGGCCACAGATACGCAGTATTTT. This gives the protein CASSATGATDTQYF.

This sequence joins TRBV19 and TRBJ1-1; 8 bases line up with TRBD1. V was clipped by 3 bases and J by 1 base; unmatched bases: 1. Germline V lookup: CDR1 LNHDA, CDR2 SQIVND (reference sequence). This CDR3 comprises 14 residues. The DNA of the CDR3 is TGTGCCAGTAGTATCGGGACAGGGAACACTGAAGCTTTCTTT. This sequence encodes CASSIGTGNTEAFF.

Here the CDR3 DNA reads TGTGCCAGTAGTACTCTCAAGGCGGGGACCCATGGCTACACCTTC. It yields the protein CASSTLKAGTHGYTF. The rearrangement joins TRBV19 to TRBJ1-2; maybe TRBD1 (5 bases). V gave up 4 bases and J gave up 6 bases, with 18 bases separating them. CDR3 length: 15 amino acids. The germline V gene has CDR1 LNHDA and CDR2 SQIVND (reference sequence).

This sequence joins TRBV4-3 and TRBJ2-1, with TRBD1 matching over 9 bases. This CDR3 comprises 14 residues. V lost 4 bases and J lost 8; bases outside the gene matches: 6. Looked up from germline, CDR1 is LGHNA and CDR2 is YSLEER. CDR3 bases: TGCGCCAGCAGCCCAACCCGGACAGGGGATGAGCAGTTCTTC. It translates to CASSPTRTGDEQFF.

This clone was counted a single time. The gene calls are TRBV29-1 and TRBJ2-2; D is possibly TRBD1 (6 bases). Germline-derived CDR1 and CDR2 are SQVTM and ANQGSEA. V was trimmed by 6 bases and J by 0 bases, leaving 11 bases between them. The length of the CDR3 is 14 residues. The CDR3 bases are TGCAGCGTCGGGACACAGACGAACACCGGGGAGCTGTTTTTT. Encoded protein: CSVGTQTNTGELFF.

V usage is TRBV29-1 and J usage is TRBJ2-7, with 9 nucleotides matching TRBD1. The germline V gene has CDR1 SQVTM and CDR2 ANQGSEA. The V segment lost 6 bases and the J segment 5 bases; nucleotides outside the gene matches: 11. The CDR3 has 14 amino acids. CDR3 residues: CSVGLGTGKNEQYF. DNA of the CDR3: TGCAGCGTGGGGTTAGGGACAGGGAAGAACGAGCAGTACTTC.

The genes are TRBV3-1 (or the pseudogene TRBV3-2) and TRBJ2-1; no reliable D call. Per the germline V gene, CDR1 is LGHDT and CDR2 is YNNKEL (reference sequence). The CDR3 length is 13 residues. Trimming left V 1 base short and J 3 bases short, with 4 bases between. The CDR3 loop reads CASSQGHYNEQFF. The CDR3, as DNA: TGTGCCAGCAGCCAAGGGCACTACAATGAGCAGTTCTTC.

This clone has a handful of counts. This CDR3 reads CAWSVGEYGYTF. The CDR3 DNA sequence: TGTGCCTGGAGTGTGGGCGAATATGGCTACACCTTC. The chain links TRBV30 to TRBJ1-2, with D uncertain. The CDR3 spans 12 residues. Germline assignment: CDR1 GTSNPN and CDR2 SVGIG (reference sequence). Trimming stripped 0 bases from V and 5 bases from J, with 7 bases between.

The rearrangement joins TRBV6-2 or TRBV6-3 to TRBJ2-1, with 10 positions matching TRBD2. This CDR3 contains 18 residues. V shed 0 bases, J shed 3 bases, and the junction held 8 bases outside the gene matches. Germline values: CDR1 MNHEY, CDR2 SVGEGT. The CDR3 here is CASSYSRLAGSYYNEQFF. The CDR3 DNA reads as TGTGCCAGCAGTTACTCCCGACTAGCGGGTAGCTACTACAATGAGCAGTTCTTC.

This rearrangement joins TRBV24-1 to TRBJ2-7; perhaps D is TRBD1 or TRBD2 (5 bases each). The CDR3 spans 14 residues. The germline V gene encodes CDR1 KGHDR and CDR2 SFDVKD. V shed 6 bases and J shed 4 bases, with 15 bases lying between them. The CDR3 here is CATSPGPPRYEQYF. In DNA, the CDR3 is TGTGCCACCAGTCCGGGACCTCCTCGATACGAGCAGTACTTC.

The chain is built from TRBV18 and TRBJ1-2, with 11 positions matching TRBD1. The CDR3 extends over 15 amino acids. V shed 1 base and J 4 bases; nucleotides not matched to a gene: 2. Germline-derived CDR1 and CDR2 are KGHSH and LQKENI. CDR3 nucleotide sequence: TGTGCCAGCTCACCACAAGGGACAGGGGGCTATGGCTACACCTTC. This encodes CASSPQGTGGYGYTF.

This clone was observed a single time. V gene TRBV5-4 combines with J gene TRBJ2-7; TRBD2 is a possible D gene (6 bases). Germline values: CDR1 SGHNT, CDR2 YYREEE (reference sequence). Trimming left V 4 bases short and J 1 base short, with 12 bases between. This CDR3 spans 14 amino acids. The CDR3 spells CASSPAGGSYEQYF. For the CDR3, the DNA is TGTGCCAGCAGCCCAGCCGGGGGTTCCTACGAGCAGTACTTC.

The rearrangement uses TRBV5-5 and TRBJ1-1; D is unresolved. V dropped 4 bases and J dropped 1 base, with 14 bases sitting between them. Germline CDR1 and CDR2: SGHKS and YYEKEE (reference sequence). This CDR3 comprises 15 residues. The CDR3 sequence: CASSPPLAGNTEAFF. The CDR3 DNA is TGTGCCAGCAGCCCCCCATTGGCAGGGAACACTGAAGCTTTCTTT.

The rearrangement joins TRBV6-5 to TRBJ1-4; D perhaps matches TRBD1 (5 bases). The germline V gene encodes CDR1 MNHEY and CDR2 SVGAGI. The V and J ends lost 4 bases and 6 bases respectively, with 15 bases between them. This CDR3 spans 15 amino acids. Here the CDR3 DNA reads TGTGCCAGCAGTTCTCAGGGTAAAGGGGATGAAAAACTGTTTTTT. Amino acids: CASSSQGKGDEKLFF.

The V and J genes are TRBV27 and TRBJ2-7; D might be TRBD2 (6 bases). The CDR3 is 15 amino acids. Germline V gives CDR1 MNHEY, CDR2 SMNVEV (reference sequence). V gave up 6 bases and J gave up 2 bases, with 17 bases separating them. CDR3: CASRRLVRGAYEQYF. For the CDR3, the DNA is TGTGCCAGCAGACGACTAGTTCGTGGTGCCTACGAGCAGTACTTC.

This rearrangement joins TRBV27 to TRBJ1-6; no reliable D call. Germline CDR1 MNHEY, CDR2 SMNVEV (reference sequence). This CDR3 has 16 amino acids. Trimming took 8 bases from V and 2 from J, leaving 16 bases between them. The CDR3 here is CASGFAPGPYNSPLHF. CDR3 nucleotide sequence: TGTGCCAGCGGCTTCGCTCCGGGCCCCTATAATTCACCCCTCCACTTT.

This clone was found a few times. The chain recombines TRBV5-1 with TRBJ2-5; no firm D call. V lost 1 base, J lost 5 bases, and 12 bases lay in between. Per germline, CDR1 SGHRS and CDR2 YFSETQ. The CDR3 totals 14 residues. The CDR3 sequence: CASSLSDPGETQYF. For the CDR3, the DNA is TGCGCCAGCAGCTTGTCGGATCCCGGGGAGACCCAGTACTTC.